The 5 T cell receptor beta chains listed next were all sequenced from one sample in a study of shared clonotypes between healthy human individuals. TCRdb's copy holds only in-frame clones and misses some; the assay was immunoSEQ multiplex PCR. The sample holds more than 2,000,000 clones, just over 90% seen once. Sequencing was performed on naive CD4+ T cells sorted from blood. Subset of the sample: CD45RA+ positively selected. The origin of the receptors is a young man in good health.

CDR3 nucleotides: TGTGCCAGCAGCCCCAGCGGACTAGCGTTTTTTCTGAATGAGCAGTTCTTC. Protein product: CASSPSGLAFFLNEQFF. The chain is built from TRBV7-9 and TRBJ2-1, with 9 bases lining up with TRBD2. V trimming: 5 bases; J trimming: 7 bases; junction bases outside the gene matches: 15. The CDR3 loop spans 17 amino acids. CDR1 and CDR2 from the germline V gene are SEHNR and FQNEAQ (reference sequence). Looking up the rest from reference TRBV7-9 and TRBJ2-1 gives the full variable domain: DTGVSQNPRHKITKRGQNVTFRCDPISEHNRLYWYRQTLGQGPEFLTYFQNEAQLEKSRLLSDRFSAERPKGSFSTLEIQRTEQGDSAMYLCASSPSGLAFFLNEQFFGPGTRLTVL.

The V and J genes are TRBV29-1 and TRBJ2-1; 8 positions match TRBD1. The germline CDR1 and CDR2 sequences are SQVTM and ANQGSEA. The CDR3 has 13 amino acids. The V and J ends lost 7 bases and 6 bases, in that order; junction bases with no gene match: 8. Written as DNA, the CDR3 is TGCAGCGGCGACAGGGGAAGAGGCAATGAGCAGTTCTTC. It translates to CSGDRGRGNEQFF.

The chain employs TRBV5-1 and TRBJ2-3; 12 bases are shared with TRBD2. CDR1 and CDR2 from the germline V gene are SGHRS and YFSETQ. The V and J ends lost 4 bases and 0 bases, in that order; junction bases with no gene match: 9. The CDR3 loop spans 18 amino acids. CDR3 region: CASSPSSGGGRSTDTQYF. DNA for the CDR3: TGCGCCAGCAGCCCCTCTAGCGGGGGGGGCCGTAGCACAGATACGCAGTATTTT.

The CDR3 DNA is TGTGCCAGCAGCCGACAGGGGGCTGGCTACGAGCAGTACTTC. As protein: CASSRQGAGYEQYF. The chain recombines TRBV2 with TRBJ2-7; 10 bases match TRBD1. The V gene end was trimmed by 6 bases and the J gene end by 3 bases; junction bases not matched to a gene: 5. There are 14 residues in the CDR3. Per the germline V gene, CDR1 is SNHLY and CDR2 is FYNNEI.

Note on this clone: Other DNA sequences within the sample encode an identical CDR3. The J gene is TRBJ2-7, the V gene TRBV2; D is ambiguous. Trimming took 5 bases from V and 3 from J, leaving 5 bases between them. The CDR3 covers 11 residues. Germline values: CDR1 SNHLY, CDR2 FYNNEI. CDR3 sequence reads: CASSLNYEQYF. Written as DNA, the CDR3 is TGTGCCAGCAGTCTTAACTACGAGCAGTACTTC. Using reference TRBV2 and TRBJ2-7 for the parts outside the CDR3, the full variable domain is EPEVTQTPSHQVTQMGQEVILRCVPISNHLYFYWYRQILGQKVEFLVSFYNNEISEKSEIFDDQFSVERPDGSNFTLKIRSTKLEDSAMYFCASSLNYEQYFGPGTRLTVT.